The sequence of this T cell receptor beta chain was determined in a study of chemoradiotherapy in HPV16-positive cancers. This table comes from immunoSEQ multiplex PCR, and its TCRdb copy is limited to in-frame clones, with some not included. Among about 22,000 clones listed, over 60% were seen once. CDR1 is MNHEY and CDR2 is SMNVEV in the germline V gene (reference sequence). The CDR3 length is 14 residues. The V gene lost 0 bases and the J gene lost 11 bases, with 13 bases spanning the gap. This sequence joins TRBV27 and TRBJ1-4; a possible D gene is TRBD1 (5 bases). This receptor was identified in a human donor with HPV-associated anogenital cancer. Sampling was done from a patient who underwent chemoradiotherapy. The CDR3 DNA reads TGTGCCAGCAGTTTATCAGAAAAGGGGAGCAAACTGTTTTTT. Encoded protein: CASSLSEKGSKLFF.